The subject of this entry is one T cell receptor beta chain. The antigen is unknown. Patients were newly diagnosed with stage II-IVA oral cavity squamous cell carcinoma without prior systemic or radiation treatment. Germline V gene data show CDR1 as MNHEY and CDR2 as SVGAGI. V was cut by 0 bases and J by 0 bases, with 9 bases left in between. The CDR3 runs to 16 residues. The source of the sample is a study of neoadjuvant anti-PD-1 for oral cavity cancer. The overall study: Nivolumab at 3 mg/kg was mostly given biweekly, three to four doses, pre-surgery. Notes on the study in general: PBMC Gini-index clonality exceeded responders' in non-responders post-nivolumab.

Six replicates per PBMC sample, mostly from roughly 0.45 ug of genomic DNA. Method: immunoSEQ multiplex PCR; TCRdb's copy keeps in-frame clones and lacks some. The repertoire consists of approximately 15,000 clones, with just over 65% occurring once and the leading ten covering approximately 2.5%. Material: PBMCs, obtained before nivolumab (anti-PD-1) treatment. The chain couples TRBV6-5 to TRBJ1-3, with D unresolved. The TCR was taken from a person between 35 and 79 years old with oral cavity squamous cell carcinoma. CDR3 in DNA: TGTGCCAGCAGTTACTCGGGAACAGTCTCTGGAAACACCATATATTTT. Encoded protein: CASSYSGTVSGNTIYF.